Listed here are 17 T cell receptor beta chains from one sample, sequenced in a study of CD8 T cells in Susac syndrome. The RNA input was 0.5 to 1 ug, and it was reverse transcribed with random hexamers. TCRdb passed the immunoSEQ multiplex PCR reads through MiXCR, listing each CDR3 protein once. The sample has some 200,000 distinct CDR3 sequences; almost 96% are singletons. The material sequenced was CD4+ T cells from PBMCs. The source is a human donor with Susac syndrome.

The genes are TRBV20-1 and TRBJ2-1, with D perhaps TRBD2 (7 bases). The CDR3 has 18 residues. The V and J ends lost 3 bases and 6 bases respectively, with 27 bases between them. Germline-derived CDR1 and CDR2 are DFQATT and SNEGSKA (reference sequence). CDR3 coding DNA: TGCAGTGCTAGCCGAGGAGCCATCCTGGCTAGGGGGGGCAATGAGCAGTTCTTC. Its protein is CSASRGAILARGGNEQFF.

V usage is TRBV7-2 and J usage is TRBJ1-2; D gene uncertain. V was trimmed by 1 base and J by 8 bases, leaving 5 bases between them. The length of the CDR3 is 11 residues. Germline values: CDR1 SGHTA, CDR2 FQGNSA. CDR3 sequence (DNA): TGTGCCAGCAGCTTAGTCAGCGGCTACACCTTC. Protein product: CASSLVSGYTF.

J is TRBJ2-5 and V is TRBV6-5; tentatively, D is TRBD1 or TRBD2 (7 bases each). This CDR3 has 14 residues. V lost 1 base and J lost 5, with 11 bases in between. CDR1 MNHEY and CDR2 SVGAGI come from the germline V gene. CDR3 sequence reads: CASSYYQGGETQYF. The CDR3 bases are TGTGCCAGCAGTTACTACCAGGGGGGGGAGACCCAGTACTTC.

This chain links TRBV20-1 with TRBJ2-5, with 8 bases matching TRBD2. Germline V gene lookup returns CDR1 DFQATT and CDR2 SNEGSKA (reference sequence). The CDR3 is 13 residues long. V was clipped by 3 bases and J by 4 bases; unmatched bases: 4. CDR3 sequence reads: CSASGGARETQYF. The CDR3 coding sequence is TGCAGTGCTAGCGGGGGGGCTCGAGAGACCCAGTACTTC.

The V and J genes are TRBV12-3 or TRBV12-4 and TRBJ2-3, with a tentative D call TRBD2 (7 bases). V gave up 8 bases and J gave up 0 bases, with 9 bases separating them. CDR3 size: 13 residues. CDR3 coding DNA: TGTGCCAGCGCGGGGGCTAGCACAGATACGCAGTATTTT. Its translation is CASAGASTDTQYF.

This clonotype has more than one count but fewer than ten. CDR3 residues: CASSFPGSGANVLTF. For the CDR3, the DNA is TGTGCCAGCAGCTTCCCAGGGTCTGGGGCCAACGTCCTGACTTTC. The chain recombines TRBV5-6 with TRBJ2-6; possibly TRBD1 for D (5 bases). The CDR3 length is 15 residues. Germline V CDR1 and CDR2: SGHDT, YYEEEE. The V gene lost 2 bases and the J gene lost 1 base, with 7 bases spanning the gap.

The CDR3 DNA is TGTGCCAGCAGCTGGACAGGGAATGGCTACGAGCAGTACTTC. It codes for CASSWTGNGYEQYF. J is TRBJ2-7 and V is TRBV7-9, with TRBD1 matching over 8 bases. Germline V gives CDR1 SEHNR, CDR2 FQNEAQ (reference sequence). V shed 4 bases and J 3 bases; nucleotides not matched to a gene: 5. This CDR3 comprises 14 residues.

This clonotype was recorded only once. The chain uses TRBV12-3 or TRBV12-4 and TRBJ2-1; the D gene could be TRBD1 or TRBD2 (5 bases each). V was pared by 3 bases and J by 4 bases, with 13 bases between. This CDR3 has 15 amino acids. The CDR3 DNA is TGTGCCAGCAGTTTCCCCGGGACGAGATACAATGAGCAGTTCTTC. It encodes CASSFPGTRYNEQFF.

V usage is TRBV2 and J usage is TRBJ2-7, with D perhaps given as TRBD1 or TRBD2 (5 bases each). The CDR3 is made up of 14 amino acids. The V end was cut by 5 bases, the J end by 5 bases, with 16 bases between. Germline lookup yields CDR1 SNHLY and CDR2 FYNNEI. The CDR3 region is CASSRDGPGHEQYF. For the CDR3, the DNA is TGTGCCAGCAGTCGGGACGGCCCAGGCCACGAGCAGTACTTC.

The chain links TRBV11-2 to TRBJ2-5; 8 bases are a match to TRBD1. CDR3 length: 15 amino acids. V gave up 5 bases and J gave up 4 bases; unmatched junction bases: 9. CDR1 is SGHAT and CDR2 is FQNNGV in the germline V gene. For the CDR3, the DNA is TGTGCCAGCAGCCTATTCGGACAGGGCGGAGAGACCCAGTACTTC. Translating it yields CASSLFGQGGETQYF. The whole variable domain, filled in from reference TRBV11-2 and TRBJ2-5, reads EAGVAQSPRYKIIEKRQSVAFWCNPISGHATLYWYQQILGQGPKLLIQFQNNGVVDDSQLPKDRFSAERLKGVDSTLKIQPAKLEDSAVYLCASSLFGQGGETQYFGPGTRLLVL.

The rearrangement joins TRBV19 to TRBJ2-7, with TRBD1 identical over 7 bases. Germline V gene sequence: CDR1 LNHDA, CDR2 SQIVND (reference sequence). V was clipped by 7 bases and J by 6 bases; unmatched bases: 3. The CDR3 loop spans 11 amino acids. CDR3 region: CASKGAVEQYF. The CDR3 coding sequence is TGTGCCAGTAAGGGGGCTGTCGAGCAGTACTTC.

The chain employs TRBV14 and TRBJ2-1; D is unresolved. The germline V and J ends were trimmed by 1 base and 4 bases, with 5 bases remaining between them. Germline V lookup: CDR1 SGHDN, CDR2 FVKESK. The length of the CDR3 is 13 residues. The CDR3 nucleotides read TGTGCCAGCAGCCAAGTGACGTACAATGAGCAGTTCTTC. Its protein is CASSQVTYNEQFF.

V is TRBV12-3 or TRBV12-4 and J is TRBJ1-5; 8 bases match TRBD1. V lost 1 base to trimming and J lost 6 bases; unmatched junction nucleotides: 5. The CDR3 contains 15 residues. Here the CDR3 DNA reads TGTGCCAGCAGTTTAGGGGACAGGACGGGTCAGCCCCAGCATTTT. Its protein product is CASSLGDRTGQPQHF.

The chain combines TRBV20-1 with TRBJ2-5, with a tentative D call TRBD2 (6 bases). There are 15 residues in the CDR3. Germline-derived CDR1 and CDR2 are DFQATT and SNEGSKA (reference sequence). V was cut by 3 bases and J by 2 bases, with 16 bases left in between. The DNA of the CDR3 is TGCAGTGCTAGGGGAGGAGGGACGCTGCAAGAGACCCAGTACTTC. This encodes CSARGGGTLQETQYF.

The chain is built from TRBV6-5 and TRBJ2-7, with D maybe TRBD2 (6 bases). Looked up from germline, CDR1 is MNHEY and CDR2 is SVGAGI. The CDR3 length is 16 residues. Trimming cost V 0 bases and J 2 bases, with 14 bases left between them. The CDR3 DNA is TGTGCCAGCAGTTACTCGGGAGGACTCTCACCCTACGAGCAGTACTTC. Its translation: CASSYSGGLSPYEQYF.

This chain connects TRBV5-1 to TRBJ2-2, with a tentative D call TRBD1 (5 bases). Germline-derived CDR1 and CDR2 are SGHRS and YFSETQ. With 4 bases removed from V and 4 bases from J, the gap between germline ends came to 17 bases. This CDR3 is 16 amino acids long. The chain's CDR3 is CASSHGHFGGTGELFF. CDR3 DNA: TGCGCCAGCAGCCACGGACACTTCGGCGGCACCGGGGAGCTGTTTTTT.

The chain links TRBV25-1 to TRBJ2-3; the D gene is possibly TRBD1 (6 bases). Germline V gene lookup returns CDR1 MGHDK and CDR2 SYGVNS. This CDR3 region has 15 residues. Trimming pared 1 base from V and 7 bases from J, leaving 15 bases between. The DNA for the CDR3 is TGTGCCAGCAGTGAATTTGGGCAGGGGAGTTATACGCAGTATTTT. Protein: CASSEFGQGSYTQYF.